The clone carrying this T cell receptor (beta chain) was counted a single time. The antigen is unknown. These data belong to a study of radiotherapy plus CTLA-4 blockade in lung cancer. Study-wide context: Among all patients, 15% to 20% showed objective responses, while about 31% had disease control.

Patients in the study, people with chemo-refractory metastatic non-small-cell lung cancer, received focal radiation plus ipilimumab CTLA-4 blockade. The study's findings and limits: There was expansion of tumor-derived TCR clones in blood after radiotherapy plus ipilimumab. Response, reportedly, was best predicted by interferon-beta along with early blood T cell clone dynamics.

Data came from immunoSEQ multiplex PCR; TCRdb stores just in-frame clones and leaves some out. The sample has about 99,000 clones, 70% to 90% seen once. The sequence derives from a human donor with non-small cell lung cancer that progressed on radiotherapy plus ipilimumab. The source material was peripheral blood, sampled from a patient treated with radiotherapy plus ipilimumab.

The CDR3 loop is CASSANPWGAGGGNEQFF. Here the CDR3 DNA reads TGTGCCAGCAGCGCGAATCCATGGGGAGCGGGAGGGGGCAATGAGCAGTTCTTC. V and J are TRBV6-4 and TRBJ2-1; 10 bases match TRBD2. The germline V gene encodes CDR1 MRHNA and CDR2 SNTAGT. This CDR3 region has 18 residues. The junction had 17 bases not matched to a gene; V was cut back by 6 bases and J by 6 bases.